This T cell receptor (beta chain) came from a study of a mutant IDH1 vaccine in newly diagnosed glioma. Overall study context: Eight vaccinations reached patients in weeks 1, 3, 5, 7, 11, 15, 19 and 23. Beginning 4-6 weeks after radiotherapy alone, or with temozolomide cycles, vaccination took place. Of the patients given treatment, 62.5% were male and 37.5% were female, and a mean age of around 44 years was recorded.

As for this clone: No antigen is known for it.

TCRdb's table, derived via immunoSEQ multiplex PCR, lists solely in-frame clones and lacks some. The sample shows around 33,000 clones, around 90% of them seen only once. Time point in this sample: week 11, during vaccination. Vaccine doses each comprised 300 ug of mutant IDH1 20-mer peptide, with topical imiquimod. The length of the CDR3 is 13 residues. In germline, CDR1 is SNHLY, CDR2 FYNNEI. The V end was cut by 1 base, the J end by 6 bases, with 7 bases between. The receptor was isolated from a man between 18 and 35 years old with glioma. The source material was PBMCs, sampled from a glioma patient whose treatment included an IDH1 peptide vaccine. The V call is TRBV2, the J call TRBJ1-5; possible D gene TRBD1, 6 bases. The CDR3 DNA follows: TGTGCCAGCAGTGAAGAGGGGGGTCAGCCCCAGCATTTT. This codes for CASSEEGGQPQHF.